This entry lists 27 T cell receptor beta chains sequenced from one sample in a study of blood T cell repertoires in COVID-19 (dated by TCRdb to about 2020). Library preparation used the immunoSEQ multiplex PCR assay. In TCRdb, the immuneACCESS table is reduced to in-frame sequences with V and J assigned. These tables do not hold every clone; where another copy was compared, an unresolved V gene accounts for under half, and the others remain unexplained. The table for this sample lists roughly 200,000 clones; around 90% of them were counted only once. The ten largest account for approximately 0.5% of the sample. Material for sequencing was peripheral blood. The receptors come from a man aged 50-59 years with acute or convalescent COVID-19.

The rearrangement uses TRBV7-9 and TRBJ1-1; 8 positions match TRBD1. This CDR3 region has 14 residues. Germline CDR1 reads SEHNR; CDR2 reads FQNEAQ (reference sequence). V lost 4 bases and J lost 5; bases outside the gene matches: 6. CDR3 nucleotides: TGTGCCAGCAGCTCAACAGGGGGGACTACTGAAGCTTTCTTT. Amino acid sequence: CASSSTGGTTEAFF.

This rearrangement joins TRBV27 to TRBJ1-2; TRBD1 matches 7 bases. Germline assignment: CDR1 MNHEY and CDR2 SMNVEV (reference sequence). The trim removed 4 bases at V and 7 bases at J, leaving 15 bases unmatched. CDR3 size: 16 residues. The CDR3 reads CASSSSPSYRGFGYTF. The CDR3 region has the DNA TGTGCCAGCAGTTCATCCCCCTCCTACAGGGGCTTTGGCTACACCTTC.

CDR3 region: CASSPDRGQGGTQYF. In nucleotides, the CDR3 is TGCGCCAGCAGCCCTGACAGGGGTCAAGGGGGGACCCAGTACTTC. The V call is TRBV5-1, the J call TRBJ2-5, with TRBD1 matching 8 bases. Germline V gives CDR1 SGHRS, CDR2 YFSETQ. The CDR3 is 15 amino acids. The J segment lost 7 bases and the V segment lost 4 bases, leaving 12 bases of the junction unmatched.

V and J are TRBV5-5 and TRBJ1-5, with D unclear. The germline V gene encodes CDR1 SGHKS and CDR2 YYEKEE (reference sequence). The CDR3 covers 15 residues. The V end was cut by 4 bases, the J end by 6 bases, with 17 bases between. The CDR3 is CASSPDTTLTQPQHF. CDR3 nucleotides: TGTGCCAGCAGCCCAGACACGACCCTGACTCAGCCCCAGCATTTT.

To note about this clone: The sample has other DNA sequences that encode this CDR3 too. This chain links TRBV29-1 with TRBJ2-1; 7 bases align to TRBD1. With V trimmed by 6 bases and J by 6 bases, 2 bases remained unmatched. Germline V CDR1 and CDR2: SQVTM, ANQGSEA. The CDR3 is made up of 11 amino acids. DNA for the CDR3: TGCAGCGTGAACAGGGGCAATGAGCAGTTCTTC. This sequence encodes CSVNRGNEQFF.

This clone was detected once. V gene TRBV18 combines with J gene TRBJ1-5; D gene ambiguous. The V gene lost 6 bases and the J gene lost 0 bases, with 9 bases spanning the gap. The CDR3 is made up of 14 amino acids. Germline CDR1 reads KGHSH; CDR2 reads LQKENI. CDR3: CASSLESSNQPQHF. The CDR3 nucleotides read TGTGCCAGCTCGTTGGAGTCTAGCAATCAGCCCCAGCATTTT.

The rearrangement uses TRBV19 and TRBJ1-1, with 7 nucleotides matching TRBD1. Germline V gives CDR1 LNHDA, CDR2 SQIVND (reference sequence). Trimming took 0 bases from V and 2 from J; bases not matched to a gene: 3. This CDR3 contains 15 residues. CDR3: CASSIEGQKNTEAFF. DNA for the CDR3: TGTGCCAGTAGTATAGAGGGACAGAAAAACACTGAAGCTTTCTTT.

The rearrangement uses TRBV29-1 and TRBJ2-1, with D possibly matching TRBD2 (6 bases). There are 11 residues in the CDR3. V was shortened by 3 bases and J by 10 bases, with 10 bases between the two germline ends. Germline CDR1 reads SQVTM; CDR2 reads ANQGSEA. The CDR3 is CSVEGRKEQFF. CDR3 nucleotides: TGCAGCGTTGAGGGGAGGAAAGAGCAGTTCTTC.

This chain uses TRBV5-1 with TRBJ1-1; 9 bases map to TRBD1. The J segment lost 0 bases and the V segment lost 0 bases, leaving 3 bases of the junction unmatched. The CDR3 is 16 residues long. Germline assignment: CDR1 SGHRS and CDR2 YFSETQ. The CDR3 loop reads CASSLARTGVNTEAFF. In DNA form, the CDR3 reads TGCGCCAGCAGCTTGGCCCGGACAGGGGTGAACACTGAAGCTTTCTTT.

There are a few counts of this clone. The genes are TRBV14 and TRBJ2-1, with a tentative D call TRBD1 (5 bases). The CDR3 is 16 residues long. Germline assignment: CDR1 SGHDN and CDR2 FVKESK. Trimming pared 3 bases from V and 2 bases from J, leaving 14 bases between. The CDR3 protein is CASSHKKGKTYNEQFF. As DNA, the CDR3 is TGTGCCAGCAGCCACAAAAAGGGGAAAACCTACAATGAGCAGTTCTTC.

This sequence joins TRBV18 and TRBJ1-6; 7 bases match TRBD1. Losses at the gene ends were 6 bases for V and 8 bases for J; bases not matched to a gene: 4. This CDR3 has 13 residues. CDR1 KGHSH and CDR2 LQKENI come from the germline V gene. Written as DNA, the CDR3 is TGTGCCAGCTCGCTAGGACAGGATTCACCCCTCCACTTT. As protein: CASSLGQDSPLHF.

This clone was found a few times. V usage is TRBV3-1 (or the pseudogene TRBV3-2) and J usage is TRBJ2-1; D is unclear. This CDR3 comprises 13 residues. Trimming removed 4 bases from V and 6 bases from J, with 10 bases in between. Looked up from germline, CDR1 is LGHDT and CDR2 is YNNKEL (reference sequence). The CDR3 region has the DNA TGTGCCAGCAGCCCACCTAGTACCAATGAGCAGTTCTTC. As protein: CASSPPSTNEQFF.

This clone was detected only once. The J gene is TRBJ2-3, the V gene TRBV9; D is unresolved. The CDR3 consists of 16 residues. Germline V gene sequence: CDR1 SGDLS, CDR2 YYNGEE. V was clipped by 3 bases and J by 0 bases, with 14 bases between them. CDR3 in DNA: TGTGCCAGCAGCGACCCCGCGCAGGATAGCACAGATACGCAGTATTTT. This encodes CASSDPAQDSTDTQYF.

This chain uses TRBV19 with TRBJ2-4; 8 positions match TRBD1. The CDR3 is made up of 16 amino acids. In germline, CDR1 is LNHDA, CDR2 SQIVND (reference sequence). V was pared by 3 bases and J by 5 bases, with 9 bases of the junction left unmatched. The CDR3 DNA sequence: TGTGCCAGTAGTATCTATGGACAGGGAGGACAAAACATTCAGTACTTC. This codes for CASSIYGQGGQNIQYF.

The rearrangement joins TRBV11-2 to TRBJ2-3; 7 bases are a match to TRBD1. The CDR3 covers 14 residues. The V segment lost 0 bases and the J segment 4 bases; nucleotides outside the gene matches: 1. Germline CDR1 reads SGHAT; CDR2 reads FQNNGV. CDR3 amino acids: CASSLDTGADTQYF. DNA of the CDR3: TGTGCCAGCAGCTTAGATACAGGGGCAGATACGCAGTATTTT.

This clone was counted a single time. The chain couples TRBV10-3 to TRBJ1-1; 8 bases are shared with TRBD1. The germline V gene encodes CDR1 ENHRY and CDR2 SYGVKD. This CDR3 region has 14 residues. With V trimmed by 10 bases and J by 0 bases, 7 bases remained unmatched. This CDR3 reads CASRDRTLNTEAFF. The CDR3, as DNA: TGTGCCAGCCGGGACAGGACCCTGAACACTGAAGCTTTCTTT.

This clone was seen only once. The chain carries TRBV27 and TRBJ1-5, with D possibly matching TRBD1 (6 bases). V was clipped by 5 bases and J by 6 bases, with 14 bases between them. From germline, CDR1 is MNHEY and CDR2 SMNVEV (reference sequence). The CDR3 sequence is 14 residues long. The CDR3: CASSPGVSTQPQHF. CDR3 bases: TGTGCCAGCAGTCCAGGGGTTTCTACTCAGCCCCAGCATTTT.

The chain is built from TRBV11-3 and TRBJ2-7, with D perhaps TRBD2 (6 bases). Looked up from germline, CDR1 is SGHNT and CDR2 is YENEEA. CDR3 size: 16 residues. V gave up 5 bases and J gave up 0 bases, with 17 bases separating them. CDR3 amino acids: CASSPRAGTNSYEQYF. In DNA, the CDR3 is TGTGCCAGCAGCCCTCGAGCGGGTACGAACTCCTACGAGCAGTACTTC.

The V call is TRBV5-1, the J call TRBJ2-1; maybe TRBD2 (5 bases). The germline V gene has CDR1 SGHRS and CDR2 YFSETQ. Trimming stripped 0 bases from V and 4 bases from J, with 11 bases between. The CDR3 has 15 residues. As DNA, the CDR3 is TGCGCCAGCAGCTTGGCGGGGAACCCGTACAATGAGCAGTTCTTC. Its protein is CASSLAGNPYNEQFF.

The gene calls are TRBV6-2 or TRBV6-3 and TRBJ2-1; 13 positions match TRBD2. This CDR3 region has 15 residues. With V trimmed by 5 bases and J by 8 bases, 6 bases remained unmatched. Germline V gene lookup returns CDR1 MNHEY and CDR2 SVGEGT. As DNA, the CDR3 is TGTGCCAGCAGTAGGGGGACTAGCGGGACCGATGAGCAGTTCTTC. Protein product: CASSRGTSGTDEQFF.

This clone was recorded only once. The CDR3 protein is CASTSNGGGTDNYGYTF. In nucleotides, the CDR3 is TGTGCCAGTACCTCTAACGGGGGTGGGACAGATAACTATGGCTACACCTTC. The chain couples TRBV19 to TRBJ1-2, with 7 bases that match TRBD1. The CDR3 contains 17 residues. The junction had 15 bases not matched to a gene; V was cut back by 7 bases and J by 1 base. Germline V gene data show CDR1 as LNHDA and CDR2 as SQIVND (reference sequence).

In nucleotides, the CDR3 is TGTGCCAGCAGCCAAGTCTTAGCGGGAGTAGATACGCAGTATTTT. Protein product: CASSQVLAGVDTQYF. The chain joins TRBV4-2 to TRBJ2-3; 9 nucleotides match TRBD2. V lost 1 base to trimming and J lost 5 bases; unmatched junction nucleotides: 4. Germline lookup yields CDR1 LGHNA and CDR2 YNFKEQ. The CDR3 sequence is 15 residues long.

The chain links TRBV7-9 to TRBJ2-1; 8 nucleotides match TRBD2. The trim removed 5 bases at V and 4 bases at J, leaving 7 bases unmatched. The CDR3 is 15 amino acids. Germline CDR1 reads SEHNR; CDR2 reads FQNEAQ (reference sequence). Here the CDR3 reads CASSETSGPYNEQFF. In DNA, the CDR3 is TGTGCCAGCAGCGAAACTAGCGGACCGTACAATGAGCAGTTCTTC.

The chain recombines TRBV7-9 with TRBJ1-2, with unresolved D. The CDR3 spans 13 residues. V lost 5 bases and J 0 bases, leaving 7 bases between the germline ends. Per germline, CDR1 SEHNR and CDR2 FQNEAQ (reference sequence). CDR3 in amino acids: CASSPTANYGYTF. The CDR3 region has the DNA TGTGCCAGCAGCCCCACGGCTAACTATGGCTACACCTTC.

The sample holds one count of this clone. The chain links TRBV2 to TRBJ2-3; the D gene is possibly TRBD2 (5 bases). Trimming stripped 8 bases from V and 2 bases from J, with 14 bases between. The length of the CDR3 is 14 residues. Per the germline V gene, CDR1 is SNHLY and CDR2 is FYNNEI. The CDR3 DNA sequence: TGTGCCAGCCGACCTTCGGGGTACACAGATACGCAGTATTTT. This encodes CASRPSGYTDTQYF.

The V gene is TRBV15, the J gene TRBJ2-4; TRBD2 is a possible D gene (6 bases). Trimming removed 5 bases from V and 10 bases from J, with 15 bases in between. From germline, CDR1 is LNHNV and CDR2 YYDKDF (reference sequence). The CDR3 runs to 13 residues. The CDR3 DNA follows: TGTGCCACCAGCTGGAGGGGAGACTCGATTCAGTACTTC. Protein product: CATSWRGDSIQYF.

This rearrangement joins TRBV5-1 to TRBJ2-3; 10 nucleotides align to TRBD2. CDR3 length equals 17 residues. Germline V CDR1 and CDR2: SGHRS, YFSETQ. J gave up 2 bases and V 4 bases, and 10 bases lay outside the gene matches. The CDR3 region is CASSPAPLAGLTDTQYF. The CDR3 DNA reads as TGCGCCAGCAGCCCGGCCCCACTAGCGGGACTCACAGATACGCAGTATTTT.